These T cell receptor beta chains were read from a single sample in a study of T cell responses to AZD1222 COVID-19 vaccine. Using immunoSEQ multiplex PCR, the repertoire was profiled, and TCRdb retains in-frame clones only, with some absent. This table holds 100,000 to 150,000 clones, more than 85% found once. The source material was peripheral blood, sampled on day 0 of AZD1222 vaccination. These receptors were obtained from an adult in good health. Both conserved end residues are part of each CDR3. A clone size is listed for some rows: how often the clone was seen (once, few, many), or a class if it is expanded.

len | abundance | v_gene | CDR3aa
12 | few | TRBV7-3 | CASSLNSDTQYF
11 | . | TRBV20-1 | CSARGGGYVNF
16 | . | TRBV2 | CASRSDREGLGNTIYF
15 | few | TRBV7-9 | CASSSTRPGDNEQFF
13 | . | TRBV6-5 | CASVEGPNEKLFF
18 | . | TRBV4-2 | CASSQESPLTRPDNEQFF
10 | . | TRBV6-5 | CASREDEQFF
14 | . | TRBV6-5 | CAILEGQGIVGYTF
16 | . | TRBV6-6 | CASSYRTSGRSNEQFF
14 | . | TRBV3-1/TRBV3-2 | CASSQDLSVEKLFF
11 | . | TRBV11-2 | CASSWQETQYF
14 | once | TRBV3-1/TRBV3-2 | CASSLTGGRNEQYF
14 | . | TRBV11-2 | CASSAGTSRRTQYF
12 | . | TRBV6-5 | CASRTGLYEQYF
14 | . | TRBV18 | CASSPGGQAYEQYF
15 | . | TRBV13 | CASSHGLAGAFEQYF
15 | . | TRBV11-3 | CASSQNQGRGHEQYF
14 | . | TRBV25-1 | CASSERQGSDEQYF
15 | . | TRBV30 | CAWSPLELDTDTQYF
15 | . | TRBV5-3 | CARSPAGERNQPQHF
15 | . | TRBV9 | CASSVRGTSTDTQYF
16 | . | TRBV5-1 | CASSFMTGAESTEAFF
15 | few | TRBV10-3 | CAISGQDGVNTEAFF